This note documents a single T cell receptor (beta chain) sequence. The table came from immunoSEQ multiplex PCR; TCRdb's copy has only in-frame clones and leaves some out. This table has roughly 330,000 clones, more than 75% appearing once. Per germline, CDR1 SGHRS and CDR2 YFSETQ. V gave up 3 bases and J gave up 2 bases; unmatched junction bases: 9. The CDR3 has 16 amino acids. This entry belongs to a study of blood T cell repertoires in COVID-19. Background on the study: In each case, the material was cDNA or gDNA derived from T cells, B-cell-depleted T cells, or PBMCs.

The gene calls are TRBV5-1 and TRBJ2-3; 7 bases are a match to TRBD2. The TCR comes from a woman aged 25 to 39 who had recovered from COVID-19. The sequencing input was PBMCs or T cells enriched from blood (not recorded which). CDR3 DNA sequence: TGCGCCAGCAGCTCGGGCTCCGGGACTAACACAGATACGCAGTATTTT. It is translated as CASSSGSGTNTDTQYF. Supplemented by reference TRBV5-1 and TRBJ2-3, the full variable domain reads KAGVTQTPRYLIKTRGQQVTLSCSPISGHRSVSWYQQTPGQGLQFLFEYFSETQRNKGNFPGRFSGRQFSNSRSEMNVSTLELGDSALYLCASSSGSGTNTDTQYFGPGTRLTVL.